This T cell receptor (beta chain) came from a study of blood T cell repertoires in COVID-19. Study summary: Acute and convalescent COVID-19 specimens originated in the United States, Italy and Spain. In each case, the material was cDNA or gDNA derived from T cells, B-cell-depleted T cells, or PBMCs.

Trimming removed 10 bases from V and 7 bases from J; junction bases left unmatched: 10. Germline CDR1 is SGHVS and CDR2 is FNYEAQ. This CDR3 has 15 amino acids. Many counts were recorded for this clone. In the authors' methods: Amplification of reference gene primers provided the estimated nucleated cell counts. Method: immunoSEQ multiplex PCR; TCRdb's copy keeps in-frame clones and lacks some. D and trimming were read from the DNA, whereas the V and J calls and clone size are those reported in that table. Of 52,000 or so clones in the sample, roughly 83% were seen once. Input material: peripheral blood. The chain carries TRBV7-6 and TRBJ2-2, with 12 bases that match TRBD2. The TCR was taken from a man between 65 and 85 years old with active COVID-19. The CDR3 loop is CANKKLAGGDGELFF. The CDR3 DNA follows: TGTGCCAACAAAAAACTAGCGGGAGGTGACGGGGAGCTGTTTTTT.